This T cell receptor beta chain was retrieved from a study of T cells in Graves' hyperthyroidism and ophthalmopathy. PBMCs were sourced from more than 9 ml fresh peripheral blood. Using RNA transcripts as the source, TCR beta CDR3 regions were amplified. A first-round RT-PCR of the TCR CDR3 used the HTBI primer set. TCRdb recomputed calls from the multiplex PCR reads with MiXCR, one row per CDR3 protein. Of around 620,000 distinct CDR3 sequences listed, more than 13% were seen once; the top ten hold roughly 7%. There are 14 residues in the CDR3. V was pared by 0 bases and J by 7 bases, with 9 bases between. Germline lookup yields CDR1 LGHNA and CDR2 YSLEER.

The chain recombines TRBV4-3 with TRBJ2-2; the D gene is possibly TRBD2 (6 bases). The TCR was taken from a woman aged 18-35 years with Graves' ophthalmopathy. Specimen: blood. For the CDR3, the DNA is TGCGCCAGCAGCCAAGACTGGGGGGTCGGGGAGCTGTTTTTT. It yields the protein CASSQDWGVGELFF.